This T cell receptor (beta chain) was captured by sequencing in a study of human T cells and chemical hapten exposure. Background on the study: Across its roughly 22 weeks, the study gave patients weekly diphenylcyclopropenone doses to the scalp. Upper-back patches of 0.01% DPC were read at 6 days.

Losses at the gene ends were 5 bases for V and 5 bases for J; bases not matched to a gene: 9. The germline V gene encodes CDR1 SQVTM and CDR2 ANQGSEA. This CDR3 contains 14 residues. This clonotype was counted ten times or more. MiXCR was run by TCRdb on the RACE reads, yielding one entry per CDR3 protein. The profile covers tens of thousands of distinct CDR3 sequences, with roughly 9.6% appearing a single time and under 2.5% taken by the ten largest. Sample time point: patch test 2, 6 weeks after DPC sensitization. The sample's treatment: therapeutic diphenylcyclopropenone sensitization with weekly scalp DPC.

This TCR was recovered from a man in his forties with alopecia areata. Some clones in this sample may be carry-over from other donors' samples. The V gene is TRBV29-1, the J gene TRBJ2-5; 9 bases are shared with TRBD1. Sequences were derived from whole blood, sampled in connection with sensitization to the hapten diphenylcyclopropenone (DPC). The CDR3 here is CSVTPTGGWETQYF. CDR3 in DNA: TGCAGCGTTACTCCCACAGGGGGCTGGGAGACCCAGTACTTC.